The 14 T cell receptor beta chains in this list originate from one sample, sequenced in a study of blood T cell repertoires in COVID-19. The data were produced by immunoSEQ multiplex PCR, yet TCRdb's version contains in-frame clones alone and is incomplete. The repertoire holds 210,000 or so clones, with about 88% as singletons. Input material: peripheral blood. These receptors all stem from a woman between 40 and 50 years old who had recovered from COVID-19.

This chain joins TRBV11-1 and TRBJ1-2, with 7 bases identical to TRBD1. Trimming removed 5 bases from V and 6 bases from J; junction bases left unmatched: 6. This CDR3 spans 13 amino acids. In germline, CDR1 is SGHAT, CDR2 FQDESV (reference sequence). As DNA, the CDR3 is TGTGCCAGCAGCCCCGGGACAGATAATGGCTACACCTTC. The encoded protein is CASSPGTDNGYTF.

The DNA for the CDR3 is TGTGCCAGCAGCACAGGGACTAGCGGGAGGGTGGGCTACGAGCAGTACTTC. This translates into CASSTGTSGRVGYEQYF. V usage is TRBV7-2 and J usage is TRBJ2-7; 16 positions match TRBD2. The CDR3 covers 17 residues. Trimming took 5 bases from V and 3 from J; bases not matched to a gene: 7. The V gene's germline CDR1 is SGHTA and CDR2 FQGNSA.

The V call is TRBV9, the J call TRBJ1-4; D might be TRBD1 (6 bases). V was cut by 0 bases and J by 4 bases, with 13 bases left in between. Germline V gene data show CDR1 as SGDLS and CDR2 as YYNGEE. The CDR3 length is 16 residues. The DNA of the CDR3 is TGTGCCAGCAGCGTAGACGGACAGTTAAGTAATGAAAAACTGTTTTTT. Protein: CASSVDGQLSNEKLFF.

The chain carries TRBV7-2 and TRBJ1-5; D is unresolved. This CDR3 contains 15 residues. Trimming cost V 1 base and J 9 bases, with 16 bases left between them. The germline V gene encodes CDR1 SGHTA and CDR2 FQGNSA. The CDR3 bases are TGTGCCAGCAGCTTAGACTGGGCCACGGGAAGGCCCCAGCATTTT. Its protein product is CASSLDWATGRPQHF. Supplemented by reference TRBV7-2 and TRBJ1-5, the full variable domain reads GAGVSQSPSNKVTEKGKDVELRCDPISGHTALYWYRQSLGQGLEFLIYFQGNSAPDKSGLPSDRFSAERTGGSVSTLTIQRTQQEDSAVYLCASSLDWATGRPQHFGDGTRLSIL.

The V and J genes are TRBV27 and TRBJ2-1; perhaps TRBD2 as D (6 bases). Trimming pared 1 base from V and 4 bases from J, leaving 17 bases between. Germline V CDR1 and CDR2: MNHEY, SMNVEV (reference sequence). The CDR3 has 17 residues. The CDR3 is CASSLFEMGGIYNEQFF. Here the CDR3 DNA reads TGTGCCAGCAGTTTATTCGAGATGGGCGGGATATACAATGAGCAGTTCTTC.

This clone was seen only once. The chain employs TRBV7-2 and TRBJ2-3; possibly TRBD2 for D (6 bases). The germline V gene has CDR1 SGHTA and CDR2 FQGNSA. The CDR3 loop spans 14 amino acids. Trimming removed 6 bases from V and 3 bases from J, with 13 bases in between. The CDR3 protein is CASRPGLQTDTQYF. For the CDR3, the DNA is TGTGCCAGCAGACCGGGACTCCAGACAGATACGCAGTATTTT.

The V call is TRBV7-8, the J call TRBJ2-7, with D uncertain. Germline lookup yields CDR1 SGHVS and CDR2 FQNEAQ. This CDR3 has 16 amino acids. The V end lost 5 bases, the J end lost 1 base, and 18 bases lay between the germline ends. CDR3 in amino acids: CASSPDLIALSYEQYF. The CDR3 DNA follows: TGTGCCAGCAGCCCAGACCTAATAGCTTTATCCTACGAGCAGTACTTC.

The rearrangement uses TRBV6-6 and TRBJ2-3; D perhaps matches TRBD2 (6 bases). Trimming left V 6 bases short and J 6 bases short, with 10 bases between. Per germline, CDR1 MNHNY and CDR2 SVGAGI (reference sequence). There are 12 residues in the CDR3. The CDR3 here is CASSDTSDTQYF. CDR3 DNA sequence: TGTGCCAGCAGCGATACTAGCGATACGCAGTATTTT.

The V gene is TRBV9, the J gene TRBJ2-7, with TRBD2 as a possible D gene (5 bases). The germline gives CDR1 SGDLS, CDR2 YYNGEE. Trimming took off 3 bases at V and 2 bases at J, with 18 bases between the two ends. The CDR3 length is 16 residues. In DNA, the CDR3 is TGTGCCAGCAGCGGCGAGGGAGCGGAAGGTGCCTACGAGCAGTACTTC. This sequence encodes CASSGEGAEGAYEQYF.

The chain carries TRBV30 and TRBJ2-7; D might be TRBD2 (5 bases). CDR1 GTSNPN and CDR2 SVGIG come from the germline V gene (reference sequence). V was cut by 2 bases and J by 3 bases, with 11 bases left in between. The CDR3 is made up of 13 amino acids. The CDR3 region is CAWSLWESYEQYF. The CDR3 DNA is TGTGCCTGGAGTTTGTGGGAGAGCTACGAGCAGTACTTC.

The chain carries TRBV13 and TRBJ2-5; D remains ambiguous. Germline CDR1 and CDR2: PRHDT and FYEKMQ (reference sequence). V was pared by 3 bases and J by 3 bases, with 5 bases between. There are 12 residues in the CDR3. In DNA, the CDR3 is TGTGCCAGCAGCTTGACTGAAGAGACCCAGTACTTC. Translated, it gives CASSLTEETQYF.

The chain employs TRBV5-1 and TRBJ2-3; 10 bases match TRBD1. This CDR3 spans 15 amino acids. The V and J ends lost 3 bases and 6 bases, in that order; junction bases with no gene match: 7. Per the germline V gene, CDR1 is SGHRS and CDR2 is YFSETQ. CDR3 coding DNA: TGCGCCAGCAGCTCCCGGACAGGGGGGGAGGATACGCAGTATTTT. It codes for CASSSRTGGEDTQYF.

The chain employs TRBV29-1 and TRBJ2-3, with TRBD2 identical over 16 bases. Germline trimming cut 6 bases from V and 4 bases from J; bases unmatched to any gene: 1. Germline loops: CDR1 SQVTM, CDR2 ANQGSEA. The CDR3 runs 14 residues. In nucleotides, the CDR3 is TGCAGCGTGGGGACTAGCGGGAGGGCAGATACGCAGTATTTT. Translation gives CSVGTSGRADTQYF.

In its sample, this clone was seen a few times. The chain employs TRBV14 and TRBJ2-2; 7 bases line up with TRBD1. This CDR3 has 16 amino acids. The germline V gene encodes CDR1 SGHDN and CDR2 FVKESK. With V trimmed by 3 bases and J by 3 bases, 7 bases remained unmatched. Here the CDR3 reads CASSQTRGFDTGELFF. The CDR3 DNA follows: TGTGCCAGCAGCCAGACCAGGGGGTTCGACACCGGGGAGCTGTTTTTT.